A single sample gave rise to the 25 T cell receptor beta chains below, sequenced in a study of control samples from healthy donors and cancer patients. TCRdb's copy holds only in-frame clones and misses some; the assay was immunoSEQ multiplex PCR. The data show 150,000 or so clones, 80% to 95% seen once. The sequenced sample was blood. The receptor set was obtained from a man aged 18 to 35 in good health.

The chain is built from TRBV7-9 and TRBJ2-1, with 10 positions matching TRBD2. The ends lost 5 bases at V and 9 bases at J; junction bases unmatched: 4. The CDR3 has 13 residues. The germline V gene has CDR1 SEHNR and CDR2 FQNEAQ (reference sequence). The CDR3, as DNA: TGTGCCAGCAGCGGGACTAGCGAGCGTGAGCAGTTCTTC. Translating gives CASSGTSEREQFF. Drawing the rest from reference TRBV7-9 and TRBJ2-1, the complete variable domain is DTGVSQNPRHKITKRGQNVTFRCDPISEHNRLYWYRQTLGQGPEFLTYFQNEAQLEKSRLLSDRFSAERPKGSFSTLEIQRTEQGDSAMYLCASSGTSEREQFFGPGTRLTVL.

The chain links TRBV5-4 to TRBJ1-2; 7 bases map to TRBD1. The CDR3 extends over 13 amino acids. Germline assignment: CDR1 SGHNT and CDR2 YYREEE (reference sequence). V was pared by 6 bases and J by 2 bases, with 4 bases of the junction left unmatched. CDR3 in amino acids: CASTRGGNYGYTF. CDR3 nucleotide sequence: TGTGCCAGCACCCGAGGGGGCAACTATGGCTACACCTTC.

This clone was seen a handful of times. The V and J genes are TRBV11-2 and TRBJ1-1, with D unresolved. There are 11 residues in the CDR3. Per germline, CDR1 SGHAT and CDR2 FQNNGV. The ends were cut back, 5 bases at V and 5 bases at J, with 6 bases in the middle. CDR3 residues: CASSNWTEAFF. CDR3 nucleotide sequence: TGTGCCAGCAGCAATTGGACTGAAGCTTTCTTT.

The rearrangement uses TRBV30 and TRBJ1-5, with D unclear. Germline V gives CDR1 GTSNPN, CDR2 SVGIG (reference sequence). Trimming stripped 2 bases from V and 0 bases from J, with 14 bases between. This CDR3 region has 16 residues. The CDR3 nucleotides read TGTGCCTGGAGTAAGGCCCTAGGATATAGCAATCAGCCCCAGCATTTT. Protein: CAWSKALGYSNQPQHF.

The chain is built from TRBV12-3 or TRBV12-4 and TRBJ2-4; tentatively, D is TRBD1 (6 bases). Trimming pared 6 bases from V and 4 bases from J, leaving 7 bases between. The CDR3 consists of 12 residues. DNA of the CDR3: TGTGCCAGCAGGGGACATAAAAACATTCAGTACTTC. Its translation: CASRGHKNIQYF.

CDR3 in amino acids: CASSPDQFRSTQYF. In nucleotides, the CDR3 is TGTGCCAGCAGCCCTGACCAGTTTCGTTCTACGCAGTATTTT. The J gene is TRBJ2-3, the V gene TRBV5-4; D not resolved. The CDR3 is 14 residues long. Germline CDR1 reads SGHNT; CDR2 reads YYREEE (reference sequence). Trimming removed 4 bases at V and 8 bases at J, with 17 bases between. Full variable domain (rest looked up from reference TRBV5-4 and TRBJ2-3): ETGVTQSPTHLIKTRGQQVTLRCSSQSGHNTVSWYQQALGQGPQFIFQYYREEENGRGNFPPRFSGLQFPNYSSELNVNALELDDSALYLCASSPDQFRSTQYFGPGTRLTVL.

This clone was observed once. V is TRBV6-6 and J is TRBJ2-1; 7 bases agree with TRBD1. From germline, CDR1 is MNHNY and CDR2 SVGAGI (reference sequence). Germline trimming cut 0 bases from V and 7 bases from J; bases unmatched to any gene: 3. The CDR3 is made up of 14 amino acids. The CDR3 region has the DNA TGTGCCAGCAGTTACTCAGGGGGCAGGAATGAGCAGTTCTTC. As protein: CASSYSGGRNEQFF.

The gene calls are TRBV28 and TRBJ1-2, with TRBD1 as a possible D gene (5 bases). The germline V and J ends were trimmed by 3 bases and 7 bases, with 15 bases remaining between them. Germline V gives CDR1 MDHEN, CDR2 SYDVKM. This CDR3 has 14 residues. CDR3 bases: TGTGCCAGCAGTTTGGGGCAGGGTTCTCGTGGCTACACCTTC. It specifies CASSLGQGSRGYTF.

The rearrangement links TRBV2 to TRBJ2-7, with 7 bases lining up with TRBD2. Germline CDR1 SNHLY, CDR2 FYNNEI. The CDR3 has 16 amino acids. J gave up 6 bases and V 6 bases, and 17 bases lay outside the gene matches. The CDR3 DNA sequence: TGTGCCAGCAGGGCCGCCCGACTAGCCCCGTTGGTCGAGCAGTACTTC. It is translated as CASRAARLAPLVEQYF.

As for this clone: At one of its ends the junction is not consistent with the germline gene, which may arise from a read error. V usage is TRBV2 and J usage is TRBJ2-3; 8 nucleotides match TRBD1. The CDR3 runs 15 residues. Germline assignment: CDR1 SNHLY and CDR2 FYNNEI. The CDR3 reads CASREDRGGTDTQYF. Here the CDR3 DNA reads TGTGCCAGCAGGGAAGACAGGGGAGGCACAGATACGCAGTATTTT. Supplemented by reference TRBV2 and TRBJ2-3, the full variable domain reads EPEVTQTPSHQVTQMGQEVILRCVPISNHLYFYWYRQILGQKVEFLVSFYNNEISEKSEIFDDQFSVERPDGSNFTLKIRSTKLEDSAMYFCASREDRGGTDTQYFGPGTRLTVL.

This clone was counted once. The rearrangement uses TRBV21-1 and TRBJ1-5; the table calls TRBD1, which could not be checked here. TRBV21-1 is classified as a pseudogene. This CDR3 is 16 amino acids long. This CDR3 reads CASSKHSRLGNQPQHF. In DNA, the CDR3 is TGTGCCAGCAGCAAGCACAGTCGTCTGGGCAATCAGCCCCAGCATTTT.

The gene calls are TRBV6-5 and TRBJ1-4; 8 bases are a match to TRBD1. V dropped 6 bases and J dropped 9; count of bases not matched to a gene: 12. The CDR3 runs 15 residues. The germline V gene encodes CDR1 MNHEY and CDR2 SVGAGI. CDR3 DNA sequence: TGTGCCAGCAGACCCAAAATCAGACAGGGGAAAAAACTGTTTTTT. It codes for CASRPKIRQGKKLFF.

Points on this clone: Other DNA variants within this sample encode the same CDR3. This chain joins TRBV24-1 and TRBJ2-3, with 10 bases that match TRBD1. V lost 3 bases to trimming and J lost 4 bases; unmatched junction nucleotides: 3. The CDR3 totals 15 residues. The germline V gene has CDR1 KGHDR and CDR2 SFDVKD. CDR3 in amino acids: CATSDPGQGADTQYF. The CDR3 DNA follows: TGTGCCACCAGTGATCCCGGACAGGGGGCAGATACGCAGTATTTT.

This chain connects TRBV19 to TRBJ2-3; D is possibly TRBD1 (7 bases). V was shortened by 3 bases and J by 8 bases, with 12 bases between the two germline ends. The CDR3 spans 13 residues. The germline gives CDR1 LNHDA, CDR2 SQIVND (reference sequence). CDR3 DNA sequence: TGTGCCAGTAGTATCCAGGGGGAGGCTACGCAGTATTTT. Translation gives CASSIQGEATQYF.

V is TRBV28 and J is TRBJ1-2; 8 bases line up with TRBD1. Germline lookup yields CDR1 MDHEN and CDR2 SYDVKM. Trimming at V came to 3 bases and at J to 5 bases, leaving 2 bases not matched to a gene. The CDR3 is 13 amino acids. The CDR3 DNA reads as TGTGCCAGCAGTTTCGACAGGGGTTATGGCTACACCTTC. Translation gives CASSFDRGYGYTF.

The chain has TRBV28 and TRBJ1-2, with D perhaps TRBD1 (6 bases). The germline CDR1 and CDR2 sequences are MDHEN and SYDVKM. The CDR3 is made up of 19 amino acids. The germline V and J ends were trimmed by 3 bases and 0 bases, with 23 bases remaining between them. The CDR3 reads CASSFGNYRERWTNYGYTF. CDR3 DNA: TGTGCCAGCAGTTTCGGAAACTACAGGGAGCGGTGGACTAACTATGGCTACACCTTC.

The chain carries TRBV12-3 or TRBV12-4 and TRBJ2-1, with D hard to call. The CDR3 consists of 12 residues. The V end was cut by 7 bases, the J end by 7 bases, with 11 bases between. DNA for the CDR3: TGTGCCAGCACGATAGGTAGTAATGAGCAGTTCTTC. It specifies CASTIGSNEQFF.

The chain is built from TRBV29-1 and TRBJ1-2; 8 bases are a match to TRBD1. The CDR3 has 13 residues. CDR1 is SQVTM and CDR2 is ANQGSEA in the germline V gene. V trimming: 3 bases; J trimming: 8 bases; junction bases outside the gene matches: 8. The CDR3 DNA reads as TGCAGCGTTGACGGCCAGGGGGCAATGGGCTACACCTTC. Its translation is CSVDGQGAMGYTF.

The chain recombines TRBV10-1 with TRBJ2-5; 13 bases fit TRBD2. This CDR3 spans 15 amino acids. CDR1 and CDR2 from the germline V gene are WNHNN and SYGVQD (reference sequence). Trimming at V came to 6 bases and at J to 5 bases, leaving 6 bases not matched to a gene. The CDR3 loop reads CASSSTSGGPETQYF. The CDR3 nucleotides are TGCGCCAGCAGCTCGACTAGCGGGGGGCCGGAGACCCAGTACTTC.

The rearrangement links TRBV2 to TRBJ1-3; D is ambiguous. Germline CDR1 is SNHLY and CDR2 is FYNNEI. V lost 5 bases, J lost 4 bases, and 12 bases lay in between. CDR3 size: 14 residues. CDR3 in DNA: TGTGCCAGCAGTCCACTCCTTGGAGGAAACACCATATATTTT. Translated, it gives CASSPLLGGNTIYF.

The chain combines TRBV30 with TRBJ2-3; the D call may be TRBD1 or TRBD2 (6 bases each). Trimming shortened V by 2 bases and J by 0 bases, and 21 bases separated the two germline ends. The CDR3 is 18 residues long. Germline-derived CDR1 and CDR2 are GTSNPN and SVGIG (reference sequence). DNA of the CDR3: TGTGCCTGGAGTCGCCGGGGGAAGGACAGCAAGAGCACAGATACGCAGTATTTT. Translated, it gives CAWSRRGKDSKSTDTQYF.

The DNA of the CDR3 is TGTGCCAGCAGCCAATCCGCTTATGGGACAAGGGCTTCCAAAAACATTCAGTACTTC. Its protein is CASSQSAYGTRASKNIQYF. This chain connects TRBV16 to TRBJ2-4; D may be TRBD1 (6 bases). CDR3 length: 19 residues. V was shortened by 0 bases and J by 2 bases, with 20 bases between the two germline ends. Per germline, CDR1 KGHSY and CDR2 FQNENV.

The chain recombines TRBV2 with TRBJ1-6; possible D gene TRBD1, 6 bases. Trimming stripped 8 bases from V and 7 bases from J, with 12 bases between. From germline, CDR1 is SNHLY and CDR2 FYNNEI. The CDR3 has 13 residues. The CDR3 nucleotides read TGTGCCAGCGTACCGGGGGCAAATTCACCCCTCCACTTT. It specifies CASVPGANSPLHF. Filled out from reference TRBV2 and TRBJ1-6, the complete variable domain reads EPEVTQTPSHQVTQMGQEVILRCVPISNHLYFYWYRQILGQKVEFLVSFYNNEISEKSEIFDDQFSVERPDGSNFTLKIRSTKLEDSAMYFCASVPGANSPLHFGNGTRLTVT.

The rearrangement joins TRBV7-9 to TRBJ2-1; D is ambiguous. Germline V gene data show CDR1 as SEHNR and CDR2 as FQNEAQ (reference sequence). V dropped 1 base and J dropped 6 bases, with 16 bases sitting between them. This CDR3 has 16 residues. CDR3 bases: TGTGCCAGCAGCTTAGGACTCTCGCTCGACGGCAATGAGCAGTTCTTC. Translating it yields CASSLGLSLDGNEQFF.

The chain combines TRBV7-2 with TRBJ1-6; the D is unclear. The CDR3 runs 14 residues. Looked up from germline, CDR1 is SGHTA and CDR2 is FQGNSA. V lost 4 bases and J lost 7, with 11 bases in between. The CDR3 DNA reads TGTGCCAGCAGCTCGCGGACGGGGAATTCACCCCTCCACTTT. It is translated as CASSSRTGNSPLHF.